This record looks at one T cell receptor beta chain sequence and its context. Its specificity is unknown. It was with random hexamers that roughly 0.45 to 1 ug RNA was reverse transcribed. The method of amplification for TCR beta CDR3 was immunoSEQ multiplex PCR, covering 54 Vbeta and 13 Jbeta. MiXCR, applied by TCRdb to the immunoSEQ multiplex PCR reads, yields one record per CDR3 protein. The sample records 150,000 to 200,000 distinct CDR3 sequences, 85% to 95% being singletons. These data come from a study of CD8 T cells in Susac syndrome. The ends lost 4 bases at V and 2 bases at J; junction bases unmatched: 7. Per the germline V gene, CDR1 is KGHDR and CDR2 is SFDVKD. This CDR3 contains 17 residues. The authors carried out high-throughput sequencing of TCR beta. They applied it to CD8+ and CD4+ T cells obtained from blood. Notes on the study in general: The study's TCR sequencing and HLA analysis covered a relatively small number of individuals, and the study acknowledged this.

What was sequenced was CD4+ T cells from PBMCs. This chain joins TRBV24-1 and TRBJ2-2; 9 nucleotides line up with TRBD1. The receptor comes from a human donor in good health. The CDR3 here is CATSESPGQGNTGELFF. Written as DNA, the CDR3 is TGTGCCACCAGTGAGTCCCCGGGACAGGGTAACACCGGGGAGCTGTTTTTT.